Listed below are T cell receptor beta chains from one sample, sequenced in a study of blood T cell repertoires in COVID-19. The repertoire was sequenced with immunoSEQ multiplex PCR; TCRdb's copy has only in-frame clones and lacks some. The table includes approximately 150,000 clones, roughly 85% detected once. The source material was peripheral blood. The source is a human donor with acute or convalescent COVID-19. The donor label of this sample is uncertain. Both conserved end residues are part of each CDR3. The D gene is left open where the match is weak. Where a row states a size, it is once, few, many or the class of an expanded clone; other rows omit it.

j_gene	abundance	d_gene	v_gene	CDR3aa	CDR3nt
TRBJ2-7	NA	NA	TRBV21-1	CASSKRSSFYEQYF	TGTGCCAGCAGCAAGCGGAGCTCCTTCTACGAGCAGTACTTC
TRBJ1-2	NA	NA	TRBV7-2	CASSPARGHYGYTF	TGTGCCAGCAGCCCAGCTAGGGGCCACTATGGCTACACCTTC
TRBJ1-1	few	NA	TRBV7-9	CASSFSAGGNTEAFF	TGTGCCAGCAGCTTTAGTGCAGGTGGGAACACTGAAGCTTTCTTT
TRBJ1-6	NA	NA	TRBV25-1	CASSSRGNSPLHF	TGTGCCAGCTCGTCCAGGGGAAATTCACCCCTCCACTTT
TRBJ1-2	NA	NA	TRBV6-5	CASKPGTSNGYTF	TGTGCCAGCAAACCCGGGACATCTAATGGCTACACCTTC
TRBJ1-1	NA	NA	TRBV13	CASSQRGGWTEAFF	TGTGCCAGCAGCCAGAGGGGGGGATGGACTGAAGCTTTCTTT
TRBJ1-5	NA	NA	TRBV5-1	CASSLDGGGNQPQHF	TGCGCCAGCAGCTTGGACGGGGGGGGTAATCAGCCCCAGCATTTT
TRBJ2-2	NA	NA	TRBV15	CATSGPHAGELFF	TGTGCCACCAGCGGGCCTCACGCCGGGGAGCTGTTTTTT
TRBJ1-1	NA	TRBD1	TRBV10-2	CASSEVGGVAEAFF	TGCGCCAGCAGTGAGGTAGGGGGCGTCGCTGAAGCTTTCTTT
TRBJ1-5	NA	NA	TRBV28	CASSLGTGNQPQHF	TGTGCCAGCAGTTTGGGTACAGGCAATCAGCCCCAGCATTTT
TRBJ2-1	NA	TRBD1	TRBV5-1	CASSLGTGNEQFF	TGCGCCAGCAGCTTAGGGACAGGGAATGAGCAGTTCTTC
TRBJ2-1	NA	TRBD2	TRBV27	CASSRKRGPGNEQFF	TGTGCCAGCAGTAGAAAGCGGGGGCCTGGCAATGAGCAGTTCTTC
TRBJ2-1	NA	NA	TRBV20-1	CSAWGDEQFF	TGCAGTGCTTGGGGGGATGAGCAGTTCTTC
TRBJ1-2	few	NA	TRBV30	CAWSDYNYGYTF	TGTGCCTGGAGCGACTACAACTATGGCTACACCTTC
TRBJ2-2	NA	TRBD1	TRBV6-6	CASRRGQNTGELFF	TGTGCCAGCCGAAGGGGGCAGAACACCGGGGAGCTGTTTTTT
TRBJ1-2	once	TRBD1	TRBV7-2	CASSPDTGGGGYGYTF	TGTGCCAGCAGCCCGGATACAGGGGGGGGAGGCTATGGCTACACCTTC
TRBJ2-1	NA	NA	TRBV14	CASSQDGWSEQFF	TGTGCCAGCAGCCAAGACGGGTGGTCTGAGCAGTTCTTC
TRBJ1-2	NA	NA	TRBV6-5	CASSIQGNYGYTF	TGTGCCAGCAGTATACAGGGAAACTATGGCTACACCTTC
TRBJ2-3	NA	TRBD1	TRBV7-8	CASSLDTGGTQYF	TGTGCCAGCAGCTTAGATACAGGGGGAACGCAGTATTTT
TRBJ1-4	NA	NA	TRBV30	CAWSVPLPGYNEKLFF	TGTGCCTGGAGTGTACCTCTCCCGGGATATAATGAAAAACTGTTTTTT
TRBJ2-2	NA	NA	TRBV10-3	CAIRAGGRNTGELFF	TGTGCCATCAGGGCCGGGGGAAGAAACACCGGGGAGCTGTTTTTT
TRBJ1-2	few	TRBD1	TRBV2	CASSEGPDRAVPGYTF	TGTGCCAGCAGTGAAGGTCCGGACAGGGCCGTCCCTGGCTACACCTTC
TRBJ2-7	NA	TRBD1	TRBV28	CASSSPGQGAYEQYF	TGTGCCAGCAGCTCACCGGGACAGGGGGCCTACGAGCAGTACTTC
TRBJ1-5	NA	TRBD1	TRBV28	CASTLGQAFQPQHF	TGTGCCAGCACCTTGGGACAGGCATTTCAGCCCCAGCATTTT
TRBJ1-5	once	NA	TRBV9	CASSPAGVDQPQHF	TGTGCCAGCAGCCCCGCAGGGGTAGATCAGCCCCAGCATTTT
TRBJ2-2	NA	NA	TRBV2	CASSARQTGELFF	TGTGCCAGCAGTGCAAGACAGACCGGGGAGCTGTTTTTT
TRBJ2-7	NA	NA	TRBV3-1/TRBV3-2	CASSQGGTYEQYF	TGTGCCAGCAGCCAGGGAGGTACCTACGAGCAGTACTTC
TRBJ2-3	NA	NA	TRBV6-5	CASSYTITGTDTQYF	TGTGCCAGCAGTTACACCATAACGGGTACAGATACGCAGTATTTT
TRBJ1-2	NA	NA	TRBV3-1/TRBV3-2	CASSRRSLIDGYTF	TGTGCCAGCAGCCGCCGGTCCTTGATCGATGGCTACACCTTC
TRBJ1-1	NA	TRBD1	TRBV24-1	CATSDRDRGVFF	TGTGCCACCAGTGACAGAGACAGGGGGGTTTTCTTT
TRBJ2-2	NA	TRBD1	TRBV28	CASMSGAATGPNTGELFF	TGTGCCAGCATGTCAGGAGCCGCGACAGGGCCGAACACCGGGGAGCTGTTTTTT
TRBJ1-3	NA	NA	TRBV5-1	CASSIQGRGSGNTIYF	TGCGCCAGCAGCATACAGGGAAGGGGCTCTGGAAACACCATATATTTT
TRBJ1-1	NA	NA	TRBV19	CASSYKISTEAFF	TGTGCCAGTAGTTACAAGATTTCCACTGAAGCTTTCTTT
TRBJ2-3	NA	NA	TRBV6-2/TRBV6-3	CASSFHTDTQYF	TGTGCCAGCAGTTTCCACACAGATACGCAGTATTTT
TRBJ1-2	NA	NA	TRBV28	CASRRDLNYGYTF	TGTGCCAGCAGGCGGGACCTTAACTATGGCTACACCTTC
TRBJ1-4	NA	NA	TRBV30	CAWSGGGIRINEKLFF	TGTGCCTGGAGCGGCGGGGGAATCCGTATTAATGAAAAACTGTTTTTT
TRBJ1-1	NA	NA	TRBV6-4	CASSEMPGVPNTEAFF	TGTGCCAGCAGTGAAATGCCAGGGGTTCCGAACACTGAAGCTTTCTTT
TRBJ1-3	NA	NA	TRBV10-3	CASGEEPGNTIYF	TGTGCCAGCGGGGAGGAACCTGGAAACACCATATATTTT
TRBJ1-1	NA	NA	TRBV5-6	CASSLTTEAFF	TGTGCCAGCAGCTTGACTACTGAAGCTTTCTTT
TRBJ2-4	once	NA	TRBV5-5	CASSTRAEAKNIQYF	TGTGCCAGCAGCACCCGAGCTGAAGCCAAAAACATTCAGTACTTC
TRBJ1-2	NA	NA	TRBV6-2/TRBV6-3	CASSYSLQTNYGYTF	TGTGCCAGCAGTTACTCGCTGCAGACTAACTATGGCTACACCTTC
TRBJ2-1	once	TRBD2	TRBV27	CASRRAGGGGEQFF	TGTGCCAGCAGGAGAGCGGGGGGCGGCGGTGAGCAGTTCTTC
TRBJ1-1	NA	NA	TRBV6-1	CASSELFRRTESNTEAFF	TGTGCCAGCAGTGAACTCTTCCGGAGGACAGAGAGTAACACTGAAGCTTTCTTT
TRBJ1-1	NA	TRBD1	TRBV19	CASSYSGQGAEAFF	TGTGCCAGTAGTTACTCCGGACAGGGTGCTGAAGCTTTCTTT
TRBJ2-5	NA	TRBD1	TRBV12-3/TRBV12-4	CASRPDREETQYF	TGTGCCAGCAGGCCTGACAGGGAAGAGACCCAGTACTTC
TRBJ2-1	NA	NA	TRBV5-4	CASSLVLGGGEQFF	TGTGCCAGCAGCTTGGTATTAGGGGGAGGGGAGCAGTTCTTC
TRBJ2-2	NA	TRBD1	TRBV7-2	CASRRGTGGFDGELFF	TGTGCCAGCAGGAGGGGGACAGGGGGCTTTGACGGGGAGCTGTTTTTT
TRBJ1-5	NA	NA	TRBV6-5	CATCSRIYQPQHF	TGTGCCACTTGTTCGAGAATATATCAGCCCCAGCATTTT
TRBJ2-3	NA	TRBD2	TRBV3-1/TRBV3-2	CASSQDLGAGAYTDTQYF	TGTGCCAGCAGCCAAGATTTAGGAGCGGGGGCGTACACAGATACGCAGTATTTT
TRBJ1-2	NA	TRBD1	TRBV3-1/TRBV3-2	CASSLADRGDYGYTF	TGTGCCAGCAGCCTCGCCGACAGGGGGGACTATGGCTACACCTTC
TRBJ1-4	once	NA	TRBV4-3	CASSPKTGLDEKLFF	TGCGCCAGCAGCCCAAAAACAGGTTTAGATGAAAAACTGTTTTTT
TRBJ2-7	NA	NA	TRBV28	CASSGGNLYEQYF	TGTGCCAGCAGTGGGGGGAATCTGTACGAGCAGTACTTC
TRBJ2-3	NA	NA	TRBV6-6	CASSYQGHTDTQYF	TGTGCCAGCAGTTACCAAGGACACACAGATACGCAGTATTTT
TRBJ1-2	NA	NA	TRBV24-1	CATSDSSYGYTF	TGTGCCACCAGTGATTCCAGCTATGGCTACACCTTC
TRBJ1-2	few	TRBD1	TRBV10-2	CASSVSRGIDGYTF	TGCGCCAGCAGTGTGTCCAGGGGGATTGATGGCTACACCTTC
TRBJ1-1	NA	NA	TRBV11-2	CASSLYAGRVTEAFF	TGTGCCAGCAGCTTATACGCGGGGAGGGTTACTGAAGCTTTCTTT
TRBJ1-1	NA	NA	TRBV10-3	CAISESSWDTLNTEAFF	TGTGCCATCAGTGAGTCGTCATGGGACACTCTGAACACTGAAGCTTTCTTT
TRBJ2-1	few	NA	TRBV18	CASSHPGTHVWGEQFF	TGTGCCAGCTCTCACCCTGGGACTCACGTTTGGGGTGAGCAGTTCTTC